The entry below describes one T cell receptor (beta chain). No cognate antigen has been identified for it. Base qualities are missing; no much larger clone stands one base away. The CDR3 spans 14 residues, from the cysteine through the phenylalanine. CDR3 DNA is the only sequence kept; it has 42 bases, read in frame from the first base. The junction shows trimming of 4 bases on V and 4 bases on J, plus 14 bases between the germline ends. From a lookup of the germline V gene, CDR1 and CDR2 are SGHDN and FVKESK. The cohort comprised some 680 healthy bone marrow donors. At the time of sampling, all cohort members were nominally healthy, though unrecorded immune exposures were likely present. The donor was CMV seropositive and was included in the group of 250 to 300 seropositive cohort members. A peripheral blood sample was collected from each donor, and TCR beta sequencing was performed on peripheral blood mononuclear cells. The Qiagen DNeasy Blood Extraction Kit was used to extract genomic DNA from the blood cell samples.

Libraries were constructed by the immunoSEQ multiplex PCR assay. The multiplex PCR relied on a mix of 60 forward primers for TCR Vbeta segments and 13 reverse primers for TCR Jbeta segments. The CDR3 region of rearranged TCR beta genes was amplified from genomic DNA with a multiplex PCR assay. Amplified TCR beta libraries were sequenced as 87-base-pair reads on the Illumina HiSeq System. From the authors' description of their analysis: A later analysis counted about 80 million unique TCR beta chains across the 640 or so repertoires, and approximately 11 million of these chains were shared by at least two donors. Raw reads were error-corrected and collapsed into unique sequences by a nearest-neighbor algorithm in which closely related sequences were merged to remove PCR and sequencing errors. To assign V, D and J gene segments, CDR3 sequences were aligned to IMGT reference sequences. Each retained sequence needed at least a six-nucleotide match to both a V gene segment and a J gene segment. Rearrangements were classified as productive when the CDR3 lacked stop codons and remained in frame with V and J, and all other rearrangements were classified as non-productive. Following IMGT convention, CDR3 was defined as the stretch from the second conserved V-encoded cysteine to the conserved J-encoded phenylalanine. The earlier analysis of some 600 of the donors excluded sequences that lacked an unambiguous match to a single V gene segment. In an earlier analysis of approximately 550 of the donors, V segments were called functional above 56.7% productive rearrangements and were called segregating when the between-donor standard deviation exceeded 5%. A statistical classification framework was built to diagnose cytomegalovirus status from the catalog of TCR beta chain sequences. In a later analysis, V and J genes were assigned by comparing TCR nucleotide sequences against IMGT/GENE-DB human TR gene sequences. A later analysis assigned CDR3 sequences and most-parsimonious VDJ recombination scenarios with the TCRdist pipeline. In a later analysis, every TCR beta chain was defined by the combination of its CDR3 amino acid sequence and its V-gene family, and reads without a unique V-gene family were dropped. A later analysis removed 600 or so highly shared, low-generation-probability nucleotide sequences to deal with suspected cross-contamination and a sequencing artifact. In a later analysis, a clonal expansion index was calculated for each public chain from normalized within-repertoire ranks of inferred template counts. In a later analysis, generation probabilities were computed using a VDJ recombination model fitted to out-of-frame rearrangements, and the results were checked against IGoR. In a later analysis, hypergeometric tests were used to score TCR-TCR, TCR-HLA and TCR-CMV co-occurrence, with a repertoire-size bias correction applied to TCR pairs. To estimate false discovery rates, a later analysis permuted the HLA or CMV assignments 20 times. In a later analysis, co-occurring TCRs were grouped with DBSCAN, and TCRdist sequence similarity was added when clustering was performed within HLA-allele-positive subsets. Repertoires with fewer than 30,000 or more than 120,000 public chains, plus five repertoires with anomalous nucleotide sharing, were excluded from co-occurrence clustering. TCRdb mirrors the immuneACCESS table, restricted to in-frame sequences. Some clones are absent from its copies; in checked studies, under half trace to an unresolved V gene, and the reason for the others is unknown. The V and J calls and the clone size are those of that table, but D and trimming were determined from the DNA. A total of roughly 51,000 clones appear in this sample, around 81% of them only once. The ten top clones hold 2.5% of the sample.

The sample originates from a study of cytomegalovirus exposure and HLA in healthy donors (dated by TCRdb to about 2017). For context, the study as a whole: According to an earlier analysis of around 600 of the donors, 150 million to 200 million T cells yielded 90 million to 140 million unique TCR beta sequences and about 280 Gb of sequence data. An early release covering just under 650 HLA-typed donors comprised roughly 300 gigabases of sequencing data and roughly 86 million unique TCR sequences. Of the 300 to 500 genotyped donors, less than 85% were placed in the genetic ancestry cluster associated with self-reported Caucasian donors. The study aimed to test whether cataloging public T cell receptors could reveal signatures of past pathogen exposure. The T cell repertoires of under 750 subjects were profiled by immunosequencing and related to cytomegalovirus serostatus. In addition to the first cohort of around 670 subjects, a separate validation cohort of over 90 different subjects was used. To predict cytomegalovirus infection status, the study brought together high-throughput TCR immunosequencing, statistical association of individual TCRs with disease status, and machine learning. To study patterns of TCR occurrence, a later analysis re-analyzed previously published TCR beta repertoires from under 750 donors and added high-resolution HLA genotyping. Rather than using new phenotypic data, the later analysis identified candidate immune exposures from TCR beta sequences and from how often those sequences occurred across donors. An earlier analysis of roughly 580 of the donors used high-throughput TCR beta sequencing to judge whether each TCR beta V gene segment behaved as functional or pseudogenic. Donor age, sex, ethnicity and CMV serostatus were compiled alongside the repertoire data. Genome-wide SNP genotypes for about 65% of the roughly 700 donors were used in a later genetic analysis, which treated that subset as a discovery cohort. Every discovery cohort repertoire had been produced on one sequencing platform. Both class I and class II loci were covered by HLA typing, at four-digit resolution. The number of donors typed differed by locus, with about 629-630 for A, B, C, DRB1 and DQB1, roughly 520 for DQA1, 606 for DPA1, and some 440 for DPB1. Because of strong linkage in the cohort, roughly five DR-DQ haplotypes were treated as single units for association and clustering. Across 300 to 500 genotyped donors of the cohort, an average of roughly 250,000 unique TCR beta nucleotide sequences per donor were sequenced, and roughly 20% of those sequences were non-productive. Paper-wide results and their limitations: An association between a missense DCLRE1C variant and V-gene and J-gene trimming of TCR beta chains was found in a later genetic analysis and replicated in an independent cohort. The study listed 150 to 200 TCR beta chains as associated with cytomegalovirus. In an earlier analysis of 450 to 750 of the donors, most TCR beta V segments appeared in productive rearrangements about 87% or about 30% of the time, broadly matching IMGT annotations. In both the original and validation cohorts, the classifier was reported to diagnose cytomegalovirus status with high specificity and sensitivity. Some IMGT-functional V segments, including TRBV6-2 and TRBV6-3, could not be distinguished by the 87-base-pair reads and were therefore excluded. A later genetic analysis reported fewer N-insertions in productive TCRs among donors in an Asian-associated ancestry cluster than the roughly 620-donor mean. Sequencing depth was assumed to be roughly uniform across donors in the presence/absence analyses, though that assumption may not hold. For the cohort, immune exposure information was limited to CMV serostatus. A further reported finding was that TCR beta sequences accurately predicted the HLA-A and HLA-B alleles for most subjects in the first cohort. In a later analysis, HLA-associated TCR beta chains showed more clonal expansion and lower generation probabilities than non-associated chains that were equally common. The earlier analysis of about 600 of the donors excluded 15 to 20 rarely observed V segments, including chromosome 9 orphons, because counts were too low. A cluster of highly shared sequence variants was judged likely to be a technical artifact of the sequencing pipeline. When HLA alleles, especially DR and DQ, strongly co-occurred, attributing TCR associations to individual alleles was difficult. In a later analysis, TCR association rates were found to vary across HLA loci, with the most associated TCRs seen for DRB1 alleles and the fewest for HLA-C alleles. Specific HLA alleles were associated with over 15,000 TCR beta sequences at a false discovery rate of 0.05 in a later analysis. A few of the identified cytomegalovirus-associated TCR beta chains were confirmed in vitro to be specific for cytomegalovirus antigens. HLA typing was unavailable for some donors at each locus, so association tests used only the typed subset. A later analysis reported that several top co-occurrence clusters appeared linked to parvovirus B19, influenza, CMV and Epstein-Barr virus. It was suggested by the authors that the approach could potentially be generalized to other disease states and immunological phenotypes. Correlated functional status among segregating V segments might be attributable to linkage disequilibrium, but an unknown experimental factor could not be ruled out. Across donors, most TCR sequences were observed very rarely, whereas some public TCRs were present in many individuals. Most CMV-associated TCR beta chains appeared to be HLA-restricted in a later analysis, and the HLA associations seemed to be driven largely by CMV exposure. This cohort had only TCR beta chains sequenced, and the lack of alpha or paired-chain data limited which features could be detected.

Specimen: PBMCs. This clonotype was obtained from a boy aged 5-17 years in good health and CMV-seropositive. The V gene is TRBV14 and the J gene is TRBJ2-7; the D segment could be TRBD1, given 6 matching bases. The bases read TGTGCCAGCAGCCGTACCGGGACAAGATACGAGCAGTACTTC. Its translation is CASSRTGTRYEQYF. The entire variable domain, with the stretches around the CDR3 drawn from the reference TRBV14 and TRBJ2-7 proteins, is EAGVTQFPSHSVIEKGQTVTLRCDPISGHDNLYWYRRVMGKEIKFLLHFVKESKQDESGMPNNRFLAERTGGTYSTLKVQPAELEDSGVYFCASSRTGTRYEQYFGPGTRLTVT.